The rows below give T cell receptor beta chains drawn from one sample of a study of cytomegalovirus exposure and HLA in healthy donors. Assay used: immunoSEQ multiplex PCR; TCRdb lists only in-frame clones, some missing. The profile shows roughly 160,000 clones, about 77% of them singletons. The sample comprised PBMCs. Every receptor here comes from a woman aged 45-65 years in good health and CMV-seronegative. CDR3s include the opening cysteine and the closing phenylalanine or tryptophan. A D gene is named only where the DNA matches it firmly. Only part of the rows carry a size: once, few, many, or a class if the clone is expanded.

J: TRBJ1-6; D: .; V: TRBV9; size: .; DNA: TGTGCCAGCAGCGCACTTCCAGGGGATTCACCCCTCCACTTT; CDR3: CASSALPGDSPLHF
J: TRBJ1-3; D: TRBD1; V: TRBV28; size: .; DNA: TGTGCCAGCAGACAGGGGCTTGGAAACACCATATATTTT; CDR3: CASRQGLGNTIYF
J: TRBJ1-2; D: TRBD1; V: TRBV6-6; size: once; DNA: TGTGCCAGCAGTTACGGAGGGGGCAGGGGGAGAGGCTACACCTTC; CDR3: CASSYGGGRGRGYTF
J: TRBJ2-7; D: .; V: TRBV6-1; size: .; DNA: TGTGCCAGCAGTGAAGGAGGGGGTGGTTACGAGCAGTACTTC; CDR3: CASSEGGGGYEQYF
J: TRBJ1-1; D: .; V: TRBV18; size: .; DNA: TGTGCCAGCTCCCTTGACACGAACACTGAAGCTTTCTTT; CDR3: CASSLDTNTEAFF
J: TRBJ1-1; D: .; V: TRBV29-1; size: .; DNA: TGCAGCGCAGACCCGGGACACCTGAACACTGAAGCTTTCTTT; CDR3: CSADPGHLNTEAFF
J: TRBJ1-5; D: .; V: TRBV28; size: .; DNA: TGTGCCAGCAGTTTCTTGACGGCGGGGAGCAATCAGCCCCAGCATTTT; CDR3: CASSFLTAGSNQPQHF
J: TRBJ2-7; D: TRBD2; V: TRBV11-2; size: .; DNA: TGTGCCAGCAGCTTTGGACTAGCCTACGAGCAGTACTTC; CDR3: CASSFGLAYEQYF
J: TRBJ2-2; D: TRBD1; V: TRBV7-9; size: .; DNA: TGTGCCAGCAGCCAGACAGGGTGGAACGGGGAGCTGTTTTTT; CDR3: CASSQTGWNGELFF
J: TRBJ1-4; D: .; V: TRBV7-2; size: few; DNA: TGTGCCAGCAGCTTAAACCTTGGTAGTGAAAAACTGTTTTTT; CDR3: CASSLNLGSEKLFF
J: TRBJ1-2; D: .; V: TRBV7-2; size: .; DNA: TGTGCCAGCAGCTTAACAGGCAGTCCATCCCACTATGGCTACACCTTC; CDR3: CASSLTGSPSHYGYTF
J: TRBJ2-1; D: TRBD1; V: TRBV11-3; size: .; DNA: TGTGCCAGCAGCTTCGAAGGGACAGGGTCATACAATGAGCAGTTCTTC; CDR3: CASSFEGTGSYNEQFF
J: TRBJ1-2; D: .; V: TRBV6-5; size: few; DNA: TGTGCCAGCAGTTACTCGATGGGAGGCTATGGCTACACCTTC; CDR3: CASSYSMGGYGYTF
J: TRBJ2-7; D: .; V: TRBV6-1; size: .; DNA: TGTGCCAGCAGTCCTCGGGGGAGGTCCTACGAGCAGTACTTC; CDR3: CASSPRGRSYEQYF
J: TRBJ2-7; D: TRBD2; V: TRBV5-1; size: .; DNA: TGCGCCAGCAGCCCCGGGACTAGCGCCTCCTACGAGCAGTACTTC; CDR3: CASSPGTSASYEQYF
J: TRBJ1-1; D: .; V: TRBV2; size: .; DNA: TGTGCCAGGCGTTCAGGGGCTGGTGAAGCTTTCTTT; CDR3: CARRSGAGEAFF
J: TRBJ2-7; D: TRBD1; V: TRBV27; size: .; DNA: TGTGCCAGCAGTTCCTGGACAGGGGGCACCTACGAGCAGTACTTC; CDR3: CASSSWTGGTYEQYF
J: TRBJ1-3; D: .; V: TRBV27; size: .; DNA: TGTGCCAGCAGTTTAGAGGTCAGGGGTCCATCGGGAAACACCATATATTTT; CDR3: CASSLEVRGPSGNTIYF
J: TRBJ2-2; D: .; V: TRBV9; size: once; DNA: TGTGCCAGCAGCGCCTTAGAAGCCTACACCGGGGAGCTGTTTTTT; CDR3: CASSALEAYTGELFF
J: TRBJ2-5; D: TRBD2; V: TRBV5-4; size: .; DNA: TGTGCCAGCAGCTTGGGTCCGCGGGGGAGTCAAGAGACCCAGTACTTC; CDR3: CASSLGPRGSQETQYF
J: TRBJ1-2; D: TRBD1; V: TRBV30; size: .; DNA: TGTGCCTGGAGTGCCGGGACAGGGGAGCGCTACACCTTC; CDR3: CAWSAGTGERYTF
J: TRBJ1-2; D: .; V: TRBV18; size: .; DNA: TGTGCCAGCTCACCCGGCAGGGGAGCAAACGGGGGCTACACCTTC; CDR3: CASSPGRGANGGYTF
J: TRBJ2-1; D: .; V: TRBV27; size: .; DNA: TGTGCCGGGCCAGGTGAAGGTTTGGTTGAGCAGTTCTTC; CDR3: CAGPGEGLVEQFF
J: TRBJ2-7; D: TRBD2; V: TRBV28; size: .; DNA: TGTGCCAGCAGACATGGACTAGCGGACACCTACGAGCAGTACTTC; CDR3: CASRHGLADTYEQYF
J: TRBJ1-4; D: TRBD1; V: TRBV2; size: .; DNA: TGTGCCAGCAGTGGGACAGGGGAAAAACTGTTTTTT; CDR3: CASSGTGEKLFF
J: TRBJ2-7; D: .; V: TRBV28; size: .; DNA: TGTGCCAGCAGCAAGACTCCAGACTACGAGCAGTACTTC; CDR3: CASSKTPDYEQYF